One and the same sample provided the 25 T cell receptor beta chains below, sequenced in a study of T-cell memory formation after mild COVID-19. TCRdb ran MiXCR on the 5' RACE reads and lists one entry per CDR3 protein. The repertoire has about 35,000 distinct CDR3 sequences, about 21% of them found once; the top ten carry 1.5%. The sequencing sample was made of PBMCs or a T cell subset sorted from them (not recorded which). The receptor source for this set is an adult who had mild COVID-19 (a few samples of this study predate the infection). Cell type and time point are not known.

Concerning this clonotype: A much larger clone differs from this one at a single base, so this may be a read error. This chain joins TRBV5-5 and TRBJ2-1, with a weak D call TRBD1 (5 bases). Trimming cost V 7 bases and J 4 bases, with 12 bases left between them. This CDR3 spans 13 amino acids. Germline CDR1 SGHKS, CDR2 YYEKEE (reference sequence). The CDR3 spells CASRQDMYNEQFF. CDR3 DNA: TGTGCCAGCCGCCAGGACATGTACAATGAGCAGTTCTTC.

This clonotype was counted at least ten times. The V gene is TRBV24-1, the J gene TRBJ2-3; a possible D gene is TRBD1 (6 bases). Trimming shortened V by 4 bases and J by 3 bases, and 10 bases separated the two germline ends. Germline CDR1 KGHDR, CDR2 SFDVKD. CDR3 length: 14 amino acids. CDR3 protein: CATSDPRGTDTQYF. In DNA form, the CDR3 reads TGTGCCACCAGTGACCCCAGGGGAACAGATACGCAGTATTTT.

The sample holds one count of this clonotype. This may be a read error: a much more frequent sequence differs by one nucleotide. V and J are TRBV19 and TRBJ1-2; no clear D. The V and J ends lost 8 bases and 4 bases respectively, with 17 bases between them. The CDR3 consists of 14 residues. Germline-derived CDR1 and CDR2 are LNHDA and SQIVND (reference sequence). The CDR3, as DNA: TGTGCCAGTTTCCAGTCTTGGGGAAGCTATGGCTACACCTTC. It yields the protein CASFQSWGSYGYTF.

This clonotype is medium-sized by share. J is TRBJ1-1 and V is TRBV20-1, with a weak D call TRBD1 (6 bases). Germline assignment: CDR1 DFQATT and CDR2 SNEGSKA (reference sequence). The CDR3 has 11 residues. V dropped 6 bases and J dropped 1 base, with 6 bases sitting between them. The CDR3 region is CSATGNTEAFF. CDR3 DNA sequence: TGCAGTGCGACAGGGAACACTGAAGCTTTCTTT.

The chain is built from TRBV12-3 or TRBV12-4 and TRBJ2-7; the D gene is possibly TRBD2 (5 bases). The CDR3 is 13 amino acids. V lost 6 bases to trimming and J lost 3 bases, with 12 bases between them. CDR3: CASSSPGNYEQYF. The DNA of the CDR3 is TGTGCCAGCAGCTCCCCCGGGAACTACGAGCAGTACTTC.

This clonotype was counted many times. The chain couples TRBV24-1 to TRBJ2-1, with D tentatively TRBD2 (6 bases). The CDR3 spans 15 residues. Germline CDR1 and CDR2: KGHDR and SFDVKD. With 6 bases removed from V and 3 bases from J, the gap between germline ends came to 14 bases. CDR3 loop: CATSPGGKGYNEQFF. The CDR3 nucleotides read TGTGCCACCAGTCCCGGAGGGAAGGGCTACAATGAGCAGTTCTTC.

This clonotype was seen ten or more times. The CDR3, as DNA: TGTGCCAGCAGCGGGCCTTCCTATGGCTACACCTTC. This gives the protein CASSGPSYGYTF. The genes are TRBV12-3 or TRBV12-4 and TRBJ1-2; D ambiguous. CDR3 length equals 12 residues. V was cut by 6 bases and J by 4 bases, with 9 bases left in between.

In this sample, this clonotype turned up many times. This chain uses TRBV4-2 with TRBJ2-7; TRBD1 might be the D (6 bases). CDR3 size: 14 residues. Trimming stripped 1 base from V and 2 bases from J, with 9 bases between. CDR1 and CDR2 (germline): LGHNA, YNFKEQ. CDR3 nucleotides: TGTGCCAGCAGCCAAGGGACAGCCCCCTACGAGCAGTACTTC. This sequence encodes CASSQGTAPYEQYF.

The rearrangement links TRBV2 to TRBJ1-5, with D unresolved. The germline V gene has CDR1 SNHLY and CDR2 FYNNEI. Between the trimmed V and J ends, which lost 3 bases and 2 bases, there was a span of 8 bases. This CDR3 region has 14 residues. CDR3 sequence (DNA): TGTGCCAGCAGTGACCCAAGCGGCAATCAGCCCCAGCATTTT. This codes for CASSDPSGNQPQHF.

At least ten counts were recorded for this clonotype. This sequence joins TRBV19 and TRBJ2-7, with TRBD2 identical over 7 bases. This CDR3 is 16 amino acids long. Germline CDR1 reads LNHDA; CDR2 reads SQIVND (reference sequence). V shed 5 bases and J 0 bases; nucleotides not matched to a gene: 10. For the CDR3, the DNA is TGTGCCAGTAGTCCCTCCTTGGGCGGGGGCTCCTACGAGCAGTACTTC. Translated: CASSPSLGGGSYEQYF.

There are many counts of this clonotype. V usage is TRBV10-3 and J usage is TRBJ2-1; 9 bases are shared with TRBD2. The V segment lost 4 bases and the J segment 1 base; nucleotides outside the gene matches: 14. Looked up from germline, CDR1 is ENHRY and CDR2 is SYGVKD. The CDR3 has 19 residues. This CDR3 is CAISGSAPASGASYNEQFF. CDR3 DNA sequence: TGTGCCATCAGTGGTTCGGCCCCGGCTAGCGGGGCATCCTACAATGAGCAGTTCTTC.

This clonotype has a count of ten or more. The chain combines TRBV3-1 with TRBJ2-7, with a possible D match to TRBD2 (6 bases). Germline V gene data show CDR1 as LGHDT and CDR2 as YNNKEL (reference sequence). V lost 4 bases to trimming and J lost 6 bases, with 19 bases between them. There are 15 residues in the CDR3. The CDR3 loop is CASSRSRGSLFEQYF. CDR3 in DNA: TGTGCCAGCAGCCGCTCCCGGGGGTCTCTCTTCGAGCAGTACTTC.

This clonotype was counted only a few times. The gene calls are TRBV19 and TRBJ2-2, with 7 positions matching TRBD1. V shed 4 bases and J 6 bases; nucleotides not matched to a gene: 8. Per the germline V gene, CDR1 is LNHDA and CDR2 is SQIVND (reference sequence). The length of the CDR3 is 15 residues. The CDR3 DNA reads as TGTGCCAGTAGTAACTGGGACAGAGCGGCCGGGGAGCTGTTTTTT. This codes for CASSNWDRAAGELFF.

The chain employs TRBV7-9 and TRBJ2-1; tentative D call: TRBD1 (5 bases). The CDR3 spans 12 residues. Per the germline V gene, CDR1 is SEHNR and CDR2 is FQNEAQ (reference sequence). V gave up 4 bases and J gave up 7 bases, with 8 bases separating them. CDR3 loop: CASSSGWNEQFF. The CDR3 nucleotides are TGTGCCAGCAGCTCAGGGTGGAATGAGCAGTTCTTC.

The genes are TRBV20-1 and TRBJ2-1; perhaps TRBD2 as D (5 bases). Trimming cost V 3 bases and J 14 bases, with 14 bases left between them. Per the germline V gene, CDR1 is DFQATT and CDR2 is SNEGSKA (reference sequence). This CDR3 contains 11 residues. The CDR3 sequence is CSASVDLPEFF. The DNA of the CDR3 is TGCAGTGCTAGTGTGGACTTGCCGGAGTTCTTC.

This clonotype appeared many times. V gene TRBV5-6 combines with J gene TRBJ2-7; 7 nucleotides match TRBD1. V was clipped by 4 bases and J by 0 bases; unmatched bases: 7. This CDR3 contains 15 residues. From germline, CDR1 is SGHDT and CDR2 YYEEEE. CDR3 DNA: TGTGCCAGCAGCAACAGGGGCGGAGGCTCCTACGAGCAGTACTTC. It translates to CASSNRGGGSYEQYF.

At least ten counts were recorded for this clonotype. J is TRBJ2-2 and V is TRBV12-3 or TRBV12-4, with a possible D match to TRBD2 (6 bases). This CDR3 is built from 15 residues. Trimming stripped 7 bases from V and 4 bases from J, with 16 bases between. DNA for the CDR3: TGTGCCAGCACCTTGATTATGACTAGCACCGGGGAGCTGTTTTTT. It yields the protein CASTLIMTSTGELFF.

The V call is TRBV7-9, the J call TRBJ2-1, with 9 bases fitting TRBD2. CDR1 is SEHNR, CDR2 FQNEAQ, per germline (reference sequence). After removal of 6 bases from V and 7 bases from J, the junction contained 7 bases not matched to a gene. The CDR3 loop spans 14 amino acids. The CDR3 bases are TGTGCCAGCAGTATGGGACTAGCTCTAAATGAGCAGTTCTTC. This gives the protein CASSMGLALNEQFF.

This clonotype appeared many times. In DNA, the CDR3 is TGTGCCAGCAGCTTACGGGAGGGGACTTACAATGAGCAGTTCTTC. It yields the protein CASSLREGTYNEQFF. The chain recombines TRBV11-2 with TRBJ2-1; the match to TRBD2 covers 8 bases. V dropped 2 bases and J dropped 4; count of bases not matched to a gene: 4. Looked up from germline, CDR1 is SGHAT and CDR2 is FQNNGV. The CDR3 contains 15 residues.

In its sample, this clonotype was seen many times. The J gene is TRBJ1-1, the V gene TRBV27; D unresolved. Germline V gives CDR1 MNHEY, CDR2 SMNVEV (reference sequence). The CDR3 spans 13 residues. Trimming removed 5 bases from V and 4 bases from J, with 11 bases in between. CDR3 protein: CASSLHGSTEAFF. In DNA form, the CDR3 reads TGTGCCAGCAGTCTCCACGGGAGCACTGAAGCTTTCTTT.

This clonotype was detected ten times or more. V usage is TRBV2 and J usage is TRBJ2-3, with 8 bases that match TRBD2. Looked up from germline, CDR1 is SNHLY and CDR2 is FYNNEI. V was pared by 5 bases and J by 5 bases, with 6 bases of the junction left unmatched. The CDR3 sequence is 14 residues long. The CDR3: CASSSGSEGDTQYF. Here the CDR3 DNA reads TGTGCCAGCAGTAGCGGGAGCGAGGGAGATACGCAGTATTTT.

This chain connects TRBV9 to TRBJ1-2, with D uncertain. The germline V gene has CDR1 SGDLS and CDR2 YYNGEE. V was trimmed by 3 bases and J by 8 bases, leaving 14 bases between them. The CDR3 is 13 amino acids. As DNA, the CDR3 is TGTGCCAGCAGCGGAGGAGACGCCGGGGGCTACACCTTC. Translated: CASSGGDAGGYTF.

In its sample, this clonotype was seen many times. The chain joins TRBV19 to TRBJ2-7; 12 bases match TRBD1. The CDR3 loop spans 15 amino acids. J was trimmed by 3 bases and V by 7 bases; bases with no gene match: 7. Germline V CDR1 and CDR2: LNHDA, SQIVND (reference sequence). The CDR3 is CASKVGTGGDYEQYF. DNA for the CDR3: TGTGCCAGTAAGGTTGGGACAGGGGGCGACTACGAGCAGTACTTC.

The chain links TRBV7-2 to TRBJ1-2; D remains ambiguous. Germline V gene lookup returns CDR1 SGHTA and CDR2 FQGNSA. Trimming took off 2 bases at V and 6 bases at J, with 10 bases between the two ends. The CDR3 is 13 residues long. The CDR3 here is CASSLRSSDGYTF. CDR3 bases: TGTGCCAGCAGCTTACGTTCAAGTGATGGCTACACCTTC.

This clonotype was found many times. This chain links TRBV7-9 with TRBJ2-5, with 8 bases fitting TRBD1. Germline assignment: CDR1 SEHNR and CDR2 FQNEAQ (reference sequence). V shed 0 bases and J 4 bases; nucleotides not matched to a gene: 4. The CDR3 consists of 15 residues. The CDR3 loop is CASSLAGQGAETQYF. In DNA, the CDR3 is TGTGCCAGCAGCTTAGCTGGGCAGGGGGCAGAGACCCAGTACTTC.